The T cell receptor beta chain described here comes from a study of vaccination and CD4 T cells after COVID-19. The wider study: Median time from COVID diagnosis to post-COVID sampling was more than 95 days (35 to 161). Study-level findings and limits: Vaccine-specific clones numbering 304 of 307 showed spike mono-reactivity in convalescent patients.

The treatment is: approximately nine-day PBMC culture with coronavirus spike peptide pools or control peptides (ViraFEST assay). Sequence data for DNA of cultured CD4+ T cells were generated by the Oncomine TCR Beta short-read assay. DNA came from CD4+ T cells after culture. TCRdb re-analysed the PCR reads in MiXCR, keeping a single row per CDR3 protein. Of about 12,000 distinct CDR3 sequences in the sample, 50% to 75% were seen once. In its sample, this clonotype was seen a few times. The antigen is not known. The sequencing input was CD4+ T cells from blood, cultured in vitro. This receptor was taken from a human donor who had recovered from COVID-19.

CDR3 loop: CSASRGWDNEQFF. Written as DNA, the CDR3 is TGCAGTGCTAGTAGGGGGTGGGACAATGAGCAGTTCTTC. V usage is TRBV20-1 and J usage is TRBJ2-1; possibly TRBD1 for D (6 bases). The V end was cut by 3 bases, the J end by 5 bases, with 11 bases between. The CDR3 covers 13 residues. CDR1 is DFQATT and CDR2 is SNEGSKA in the germline V gene (reference sequence).